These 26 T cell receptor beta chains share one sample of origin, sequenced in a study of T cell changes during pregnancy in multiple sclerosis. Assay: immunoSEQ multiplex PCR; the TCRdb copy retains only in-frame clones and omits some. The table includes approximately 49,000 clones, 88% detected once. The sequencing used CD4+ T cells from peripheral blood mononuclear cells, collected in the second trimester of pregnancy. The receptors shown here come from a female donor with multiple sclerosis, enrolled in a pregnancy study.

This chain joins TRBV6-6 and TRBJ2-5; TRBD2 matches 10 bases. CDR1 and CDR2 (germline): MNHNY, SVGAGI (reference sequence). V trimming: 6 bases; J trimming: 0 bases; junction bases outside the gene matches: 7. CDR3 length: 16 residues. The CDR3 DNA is TGTGCCAGCAGCCGAAGACTAGCGGGTAACCAAGAGACCCAGTACTTC. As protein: CASSRRLAGNQETQYF.

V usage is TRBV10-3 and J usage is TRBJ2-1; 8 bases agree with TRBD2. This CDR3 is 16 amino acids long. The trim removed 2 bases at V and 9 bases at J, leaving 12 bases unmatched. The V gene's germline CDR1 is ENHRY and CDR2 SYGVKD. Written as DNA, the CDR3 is TGTGCCATCAGTGAGAATGGTAGGCGGGAGGTCGGTGAGCAGTTCTTC. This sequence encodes CAISENGRREVGEQFF.

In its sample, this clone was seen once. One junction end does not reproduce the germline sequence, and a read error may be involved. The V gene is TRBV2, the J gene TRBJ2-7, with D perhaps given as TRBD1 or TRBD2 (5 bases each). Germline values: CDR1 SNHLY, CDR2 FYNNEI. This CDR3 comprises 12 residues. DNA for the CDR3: TGTGCCAGCAGGGAAGGGGAGTACGAGCAGTACTTC. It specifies CASREGEYEQYF.

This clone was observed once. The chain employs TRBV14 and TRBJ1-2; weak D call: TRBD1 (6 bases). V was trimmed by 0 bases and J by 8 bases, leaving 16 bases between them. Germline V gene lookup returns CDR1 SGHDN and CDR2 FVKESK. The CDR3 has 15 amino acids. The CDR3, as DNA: TGTGCCAGCAGCCAAGAAGGCCCCACAGGGAAGGGCTACACCTTC. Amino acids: CASSQEGPTGKGYTF.

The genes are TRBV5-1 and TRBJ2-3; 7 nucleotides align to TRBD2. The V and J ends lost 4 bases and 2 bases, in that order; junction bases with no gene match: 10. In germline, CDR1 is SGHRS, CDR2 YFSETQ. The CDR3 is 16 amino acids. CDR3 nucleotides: TGCGCCAGCAGCCCCGGGGAAGCGGGATTCACAGATACGCAGTATTTT. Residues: CASSPGEAGFTDTQYF.

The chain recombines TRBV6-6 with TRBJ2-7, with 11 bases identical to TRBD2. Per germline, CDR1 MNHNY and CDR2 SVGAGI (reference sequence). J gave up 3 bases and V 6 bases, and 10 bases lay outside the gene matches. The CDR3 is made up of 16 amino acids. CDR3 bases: TGTGCCAGCAGCTCTCATAGCGGGAGGGGCCACTACGAGCAGTACTTC. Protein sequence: CASSSHSGRGHYEQYF.

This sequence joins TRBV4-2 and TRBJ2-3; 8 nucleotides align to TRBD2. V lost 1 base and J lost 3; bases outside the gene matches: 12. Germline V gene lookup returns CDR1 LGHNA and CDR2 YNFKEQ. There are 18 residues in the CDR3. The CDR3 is CASSQASQAGDGTDTQYF. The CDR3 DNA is TGTGCCAGCAGCCAAGCAAGCCAAGCGGGAGACGGAACAGATACGCAGTATTTT.

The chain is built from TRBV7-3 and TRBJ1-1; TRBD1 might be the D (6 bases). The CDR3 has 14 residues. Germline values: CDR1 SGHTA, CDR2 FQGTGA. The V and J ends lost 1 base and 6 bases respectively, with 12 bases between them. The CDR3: CASSLNAGVSEAFF. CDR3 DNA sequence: TGTGCCAGCAGCTTAAACGCAGGGGTCTCTGAAGCTTTCTTT.

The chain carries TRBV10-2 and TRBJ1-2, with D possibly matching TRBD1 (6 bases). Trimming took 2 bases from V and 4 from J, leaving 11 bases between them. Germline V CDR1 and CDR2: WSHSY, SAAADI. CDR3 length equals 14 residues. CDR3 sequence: CASSERGGSYGYTF. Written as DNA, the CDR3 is TGCGCCAGCAGTGAGAGGGGGGGCTCCTATGGCTACACCTTC.

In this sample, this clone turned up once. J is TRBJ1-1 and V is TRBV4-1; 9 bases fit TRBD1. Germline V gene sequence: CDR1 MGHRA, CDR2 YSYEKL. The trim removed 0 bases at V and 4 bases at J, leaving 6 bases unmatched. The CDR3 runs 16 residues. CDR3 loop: CASSQEDRGISTEAFF. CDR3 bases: TGCGCCAGCAGCCAAGAGGACAGGGGAATTTCCACTGAAGCTTTCTTT.

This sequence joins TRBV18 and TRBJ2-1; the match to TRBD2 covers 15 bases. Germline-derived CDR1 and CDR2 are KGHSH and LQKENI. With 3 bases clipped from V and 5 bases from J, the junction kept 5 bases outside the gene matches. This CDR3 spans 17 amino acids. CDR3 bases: TGTGCCAGCTCACCCCGGACTAGCGGGAGGGGAGACAATGAGCAGTTCTTC. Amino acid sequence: CASSPRTSGRGDNEQFF.

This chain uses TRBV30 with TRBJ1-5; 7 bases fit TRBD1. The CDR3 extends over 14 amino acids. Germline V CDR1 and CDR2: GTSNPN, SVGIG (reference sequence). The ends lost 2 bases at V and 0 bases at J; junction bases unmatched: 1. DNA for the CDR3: TGTGCCTGGAGTTACAGGGGTAGCAATCAGCCCCAGCATTTT. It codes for CAWSYRGSNQPQHF.

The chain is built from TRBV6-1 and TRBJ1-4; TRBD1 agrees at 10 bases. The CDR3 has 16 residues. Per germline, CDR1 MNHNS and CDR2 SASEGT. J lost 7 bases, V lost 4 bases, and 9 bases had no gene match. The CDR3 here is CASSVGQGQGVEKLFF. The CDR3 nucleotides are TGTGCCAGCAGTGTGGGACAGGGGCAAGGGGTTGAAAAACTGTTTTTT.

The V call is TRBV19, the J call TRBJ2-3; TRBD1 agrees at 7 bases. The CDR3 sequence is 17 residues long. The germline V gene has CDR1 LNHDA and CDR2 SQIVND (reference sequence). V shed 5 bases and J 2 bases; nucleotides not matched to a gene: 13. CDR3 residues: CASSLPYNRGFTDTQYF. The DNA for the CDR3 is TGTGCCAGTAGTCTGCCTTATAACAGGGGTTTCACAGATACGCAGTATTTT.

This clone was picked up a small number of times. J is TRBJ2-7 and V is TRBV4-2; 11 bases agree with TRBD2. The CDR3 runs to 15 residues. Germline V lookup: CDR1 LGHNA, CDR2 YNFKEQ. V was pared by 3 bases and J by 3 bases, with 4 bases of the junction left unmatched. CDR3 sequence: CASSQLAGGYYEQYF. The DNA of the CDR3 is TGTGCCAGCAGCCAGCTAGCGGGAGGTTACTACGAGCAGTACTTC.

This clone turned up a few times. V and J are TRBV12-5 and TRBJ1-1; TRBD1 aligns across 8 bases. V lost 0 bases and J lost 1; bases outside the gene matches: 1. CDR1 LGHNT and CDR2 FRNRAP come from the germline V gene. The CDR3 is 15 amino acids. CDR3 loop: CASGLVGQANTEAFF. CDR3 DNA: TGTGCTAGTGGTTTGGTGGGACAGGCGAACACTGAAGCTTTCTTT.

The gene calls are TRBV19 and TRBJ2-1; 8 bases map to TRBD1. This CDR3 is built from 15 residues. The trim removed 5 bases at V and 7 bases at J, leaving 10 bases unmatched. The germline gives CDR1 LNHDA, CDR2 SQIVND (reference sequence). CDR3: CASSEPRQGRNEQFF. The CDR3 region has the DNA TGTGCCAGTAGTGAACCCCGACAGGGGAGGAATGAGCAGTTCTTC.

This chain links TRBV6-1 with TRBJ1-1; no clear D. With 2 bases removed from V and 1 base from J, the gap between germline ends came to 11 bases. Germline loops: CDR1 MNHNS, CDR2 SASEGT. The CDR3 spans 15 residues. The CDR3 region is CASSELAKRNTEAFF. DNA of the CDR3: TGTGCCAGCAGTGAATTGGCAAAAAGGAACACTGAAGCTTTCTTT.

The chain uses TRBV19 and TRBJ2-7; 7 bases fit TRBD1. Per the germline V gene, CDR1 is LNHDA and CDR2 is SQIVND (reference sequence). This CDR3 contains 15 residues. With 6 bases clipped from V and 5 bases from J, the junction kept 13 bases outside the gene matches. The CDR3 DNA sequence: TGTGCCAGTAGGAACCCGAGGGGGCAACGTGACGAGCAGTACTTC. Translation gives CASRNPRGQRDEQYF.

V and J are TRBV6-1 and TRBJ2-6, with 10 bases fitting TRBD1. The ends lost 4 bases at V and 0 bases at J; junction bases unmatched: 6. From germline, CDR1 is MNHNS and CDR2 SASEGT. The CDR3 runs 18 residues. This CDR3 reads CASSARDRGGSGANVLTF. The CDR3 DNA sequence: TGTGCCAGCAGTGCCCGGGACAGGGGAGGCTCTGGGGCCAACGTCCTGACTTTC.

CDR3 in DNA: TGTGCCAGCAGCTATAGCGGGAGTAGCACAGATACGCAGTATTTT. It codes for CASSYSGSSTDTQYF. The V call is TRBV6-6, the J call TRBJ2-3, with TRBD2 matching 9 bases. The V and J ends lost 6 bases and 0 bases, in that order; junction bases with no gene match: 4. Germline-derived CDR1 and CDR2 are MNHNY and SVGAGI (reference sequence). This CDR3 comprises 15 residues.

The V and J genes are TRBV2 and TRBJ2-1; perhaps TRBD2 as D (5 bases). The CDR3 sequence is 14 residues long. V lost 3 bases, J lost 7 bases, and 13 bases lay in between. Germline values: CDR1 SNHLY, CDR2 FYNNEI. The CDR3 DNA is TGTGCCAGCAGTGACTTCCTGCCGGGGAATGAGCAGTTCTTC. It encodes CASSDFLPGNEQFF.

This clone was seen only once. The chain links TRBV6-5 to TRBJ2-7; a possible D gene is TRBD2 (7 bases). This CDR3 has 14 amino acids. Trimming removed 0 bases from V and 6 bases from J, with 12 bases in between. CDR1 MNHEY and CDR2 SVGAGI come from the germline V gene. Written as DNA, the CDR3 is TGTGCCAGCAGTTACTCCGGGGGGCACCTCGAGCAGTACTTC. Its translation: CASSYSGGHLEQYF.

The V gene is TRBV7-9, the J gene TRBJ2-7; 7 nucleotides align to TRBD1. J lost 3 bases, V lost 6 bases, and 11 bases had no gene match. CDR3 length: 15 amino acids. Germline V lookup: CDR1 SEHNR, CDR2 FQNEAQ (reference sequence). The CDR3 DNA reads TGTGCCAGCAGTCCTACGACAGGGTCCCTCTACGAGCAGTACTTC. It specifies CASSPTTGSLYEQYF.

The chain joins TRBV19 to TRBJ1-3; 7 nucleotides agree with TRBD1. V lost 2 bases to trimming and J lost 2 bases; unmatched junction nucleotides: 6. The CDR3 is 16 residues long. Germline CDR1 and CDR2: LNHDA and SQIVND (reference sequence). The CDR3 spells CASSIMPTGPGNTIYF. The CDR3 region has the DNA TGTGCCAGTAGTATAATGCCGACAGGGCCTGGAAACACCATATATTTT.

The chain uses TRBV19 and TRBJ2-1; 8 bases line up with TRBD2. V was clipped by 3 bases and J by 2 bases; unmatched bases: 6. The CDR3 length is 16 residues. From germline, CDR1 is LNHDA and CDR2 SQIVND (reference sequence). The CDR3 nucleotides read TGTGCCAGTAGTATGGCCAGCGGGAGTACCTACAATGAGCAGTTCTTC. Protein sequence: CASSMASGSTYNEQFF.